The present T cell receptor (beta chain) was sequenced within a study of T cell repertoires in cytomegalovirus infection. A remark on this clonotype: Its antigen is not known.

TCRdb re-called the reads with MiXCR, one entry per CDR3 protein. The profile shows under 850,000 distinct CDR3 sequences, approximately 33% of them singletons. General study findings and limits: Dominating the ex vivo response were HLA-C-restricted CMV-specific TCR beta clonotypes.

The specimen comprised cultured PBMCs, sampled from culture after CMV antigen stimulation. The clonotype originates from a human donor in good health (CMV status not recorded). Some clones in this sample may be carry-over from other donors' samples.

The CDR3 protein is CSVGDAYEQYF. The CDR3, as DNA: TGCAGCGTCGGGGACGCCTACGAGCAGTACTTC. The chain uses TRBV29-1 and TRBJ2-7; D may correspond to TRBD1 or TRBD2 (5 bases each). Germline CDR1 SQVTM, CDR2 ANQGSEA. The CDR3 is 11 residues long. Trimming cost V 6 bases and J 2 bases, with 8 bases left between them.